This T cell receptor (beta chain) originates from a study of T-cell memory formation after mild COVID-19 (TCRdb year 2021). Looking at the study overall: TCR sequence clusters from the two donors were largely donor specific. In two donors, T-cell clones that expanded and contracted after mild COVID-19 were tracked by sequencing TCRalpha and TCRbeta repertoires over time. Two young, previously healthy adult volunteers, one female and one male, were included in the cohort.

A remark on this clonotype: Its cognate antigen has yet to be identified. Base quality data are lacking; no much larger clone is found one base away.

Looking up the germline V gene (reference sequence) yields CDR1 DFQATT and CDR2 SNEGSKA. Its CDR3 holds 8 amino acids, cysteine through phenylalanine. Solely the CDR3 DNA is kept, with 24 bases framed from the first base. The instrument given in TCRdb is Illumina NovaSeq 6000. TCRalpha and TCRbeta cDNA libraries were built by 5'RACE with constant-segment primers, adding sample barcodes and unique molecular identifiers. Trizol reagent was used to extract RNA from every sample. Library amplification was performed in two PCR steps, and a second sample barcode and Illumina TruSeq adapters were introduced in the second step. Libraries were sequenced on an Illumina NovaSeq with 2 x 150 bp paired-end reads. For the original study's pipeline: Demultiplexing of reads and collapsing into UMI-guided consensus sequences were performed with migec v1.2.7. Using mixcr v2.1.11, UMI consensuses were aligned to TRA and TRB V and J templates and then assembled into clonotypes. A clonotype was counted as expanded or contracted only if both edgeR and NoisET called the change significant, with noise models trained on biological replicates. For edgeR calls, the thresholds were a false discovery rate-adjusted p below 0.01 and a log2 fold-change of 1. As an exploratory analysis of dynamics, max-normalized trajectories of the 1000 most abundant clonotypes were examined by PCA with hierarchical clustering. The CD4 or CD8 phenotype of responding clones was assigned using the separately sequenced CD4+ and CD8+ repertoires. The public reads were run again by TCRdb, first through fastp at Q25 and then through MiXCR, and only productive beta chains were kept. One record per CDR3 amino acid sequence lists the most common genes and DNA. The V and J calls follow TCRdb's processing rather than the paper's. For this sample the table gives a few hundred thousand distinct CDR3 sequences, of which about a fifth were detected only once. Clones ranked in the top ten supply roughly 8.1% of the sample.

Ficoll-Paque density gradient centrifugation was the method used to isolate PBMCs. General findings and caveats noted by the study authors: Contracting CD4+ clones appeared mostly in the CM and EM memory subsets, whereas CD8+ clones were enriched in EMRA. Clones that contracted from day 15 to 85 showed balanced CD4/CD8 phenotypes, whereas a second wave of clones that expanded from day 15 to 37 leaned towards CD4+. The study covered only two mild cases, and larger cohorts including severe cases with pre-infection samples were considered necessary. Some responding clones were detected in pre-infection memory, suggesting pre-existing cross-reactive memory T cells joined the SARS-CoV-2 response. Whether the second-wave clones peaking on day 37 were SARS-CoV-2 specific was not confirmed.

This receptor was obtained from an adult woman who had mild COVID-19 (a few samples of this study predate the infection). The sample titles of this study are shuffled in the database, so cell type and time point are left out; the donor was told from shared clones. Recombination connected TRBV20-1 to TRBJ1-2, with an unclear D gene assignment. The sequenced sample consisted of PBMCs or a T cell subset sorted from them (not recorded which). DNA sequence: TGCAGCCTAAATGGCTACACCTTC. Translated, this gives CSLNGYTF.